The sequence of this TCR beta chain was determined in a study of T cell responses to AZD1222 COVID-19 vaccine. The study, taken as a whole, reports: Variant regions that are unmutated are reportedly the target of nearly half of spike-specific TCRs. Donors in the cohort were predominantly white British and more often female, and clonal diversity was possibly underestimated.

Germline CDR1 is MNHEY and CDR2 is SVGEGT. V lost 6 bases and J lost 2, with 10 bases in between. This CDR3 is 13 amino acids long. Data came from immunoSEQ multiplex PCR; TCRdb stores just in-frame clones and leaves some out. The sample carries approximately 120,000 clones, 88% recorded once. About this clone itself: Its antigen is still unknown. Other DNA sequences in this specimen translate into the identical CDR3.

The sequence derives from an adult who received the AZD1222 COVID-19 vaccine. V and J are TRBV6-2 or TRBV6-3 and TRBJ1-2; D is ambiguous. Source: peripheral blood, taken 28 days after the second AZD1222 dose. The CDR3 sequence: CASSLDGNYGYTF. The CDR3 DNA is TGTGCCAGCAGCTTGGACGGCAACTATGGCTACACCTTC.